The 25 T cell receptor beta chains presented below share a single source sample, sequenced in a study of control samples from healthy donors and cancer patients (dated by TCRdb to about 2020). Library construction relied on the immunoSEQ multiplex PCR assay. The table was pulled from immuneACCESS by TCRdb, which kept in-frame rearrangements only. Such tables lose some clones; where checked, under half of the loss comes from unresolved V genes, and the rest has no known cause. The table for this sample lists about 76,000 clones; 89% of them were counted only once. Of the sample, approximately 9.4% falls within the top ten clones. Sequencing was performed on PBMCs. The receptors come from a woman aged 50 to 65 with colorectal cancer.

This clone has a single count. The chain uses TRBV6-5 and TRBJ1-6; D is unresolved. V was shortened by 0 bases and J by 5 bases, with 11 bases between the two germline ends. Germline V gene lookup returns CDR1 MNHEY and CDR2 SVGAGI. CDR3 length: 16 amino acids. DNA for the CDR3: TGTGCCAGCAGTTACTCTTTAGGCGCAGATAATTCACCCCTCCACTTT. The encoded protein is CASSYSLGADNSPLHF.

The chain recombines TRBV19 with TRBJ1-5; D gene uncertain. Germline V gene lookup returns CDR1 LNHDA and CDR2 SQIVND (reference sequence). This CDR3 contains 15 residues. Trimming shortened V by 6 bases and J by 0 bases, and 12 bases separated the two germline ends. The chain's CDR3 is CASRVTQNSNQPQHF. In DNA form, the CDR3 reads TGTGCCAGTAGGGTCACACAGAATAGCAATCAGCCCCAGCATTTT.

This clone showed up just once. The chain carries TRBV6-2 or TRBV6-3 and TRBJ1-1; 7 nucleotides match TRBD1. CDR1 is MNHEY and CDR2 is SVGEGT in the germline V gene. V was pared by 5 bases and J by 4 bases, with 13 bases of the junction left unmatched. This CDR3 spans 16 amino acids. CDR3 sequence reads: CASSHYEGARITEAFF. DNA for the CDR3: TGTGCCAGCAGTCACTATGAGGGGGCGCGAATCACTGAAGCTTTCTTT.

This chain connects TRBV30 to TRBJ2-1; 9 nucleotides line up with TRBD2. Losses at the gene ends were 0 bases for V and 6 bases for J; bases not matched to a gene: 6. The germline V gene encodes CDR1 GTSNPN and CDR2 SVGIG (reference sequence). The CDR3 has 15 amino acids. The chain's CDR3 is CAWSVLSGGPNEQFF. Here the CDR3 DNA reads TGTGCCTGGAGTGTACTTAGCGGGGGCCCCAATGAGCAGTTCTTC.

The CDR3 loop is CASSESGAGINEQFF. The CDR3, as DNA: TGCGCCAGCAGTGAGTCGGGCGCAGGGATCAATGAGCAGTTCTTC. V and J are TRBV10-1 and TRBJ2-1; weak D call: TRBD1 (5 bases). CDR3 length: 15 amino acids. Germline CDR1 WNHNN, CDR2 SYGVQD (reference sequence). Trimming took off 0 bases at V and 6 bases at J, with 12 bases between the two ends.

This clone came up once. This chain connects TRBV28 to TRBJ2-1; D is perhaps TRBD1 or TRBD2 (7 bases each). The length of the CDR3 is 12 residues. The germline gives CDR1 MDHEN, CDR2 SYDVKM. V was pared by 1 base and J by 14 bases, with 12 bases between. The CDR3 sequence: CASSLSAGGEFF. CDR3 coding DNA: TGTGCCAGCAGTTTATCGGCAGGGGGGGAGTTCTTC.

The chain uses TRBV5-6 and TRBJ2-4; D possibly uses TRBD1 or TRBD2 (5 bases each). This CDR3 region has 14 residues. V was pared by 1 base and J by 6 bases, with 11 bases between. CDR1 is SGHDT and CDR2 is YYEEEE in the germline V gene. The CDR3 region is CASSLRGELNIQYF. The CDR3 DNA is TGTGCCAGCAGCTTGCGAGGGGAGTTAAACATTCAGTACTTC.

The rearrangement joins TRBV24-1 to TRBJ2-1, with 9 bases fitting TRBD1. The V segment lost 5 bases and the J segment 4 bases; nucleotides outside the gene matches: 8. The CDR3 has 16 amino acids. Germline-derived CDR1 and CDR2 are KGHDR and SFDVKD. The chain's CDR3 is CATSGVTGGSYNEQFF. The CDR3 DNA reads TGTGCCACCAGTGGTGTGACAGGGGGTAGTTACAATGAGCAGTTCTTC.

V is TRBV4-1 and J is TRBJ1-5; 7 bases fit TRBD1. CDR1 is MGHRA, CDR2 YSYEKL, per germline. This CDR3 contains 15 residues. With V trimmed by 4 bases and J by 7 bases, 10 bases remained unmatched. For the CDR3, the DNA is TGCGCCAGCAGCCCGAATCACAGGGGCGGACAGCCCCAGCATTTT. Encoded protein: CASSPNHRGGQPQHF.

As DNA, the CDR3 is TGTGCCAGCAGCCTCGGAGGGGGGAGGAACGAGCAGTACGTC. Amino acids: CASSLGGGRNEQYV. The V gene is TRBV3-1 (or the pseudogene TRBV3-2), the J gene TRBJ2-7; D tentatively reads TRBD1 or TRBD2 (6 bases each). CDR1 LGHDT and CDR2 YNNKEL come from the germline V gene (reference sequence). The CDR3 has 14 amino acids. V lost 4 bases to trimming and J lost 5 bases, with 15 bases between them.

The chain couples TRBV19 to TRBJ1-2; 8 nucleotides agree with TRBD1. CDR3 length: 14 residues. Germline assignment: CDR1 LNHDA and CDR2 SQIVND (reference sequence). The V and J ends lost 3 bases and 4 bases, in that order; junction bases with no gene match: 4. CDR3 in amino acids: CASSIRGRRYGYTF. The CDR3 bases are TGTGCCAGTAGTATCAGGGGGCGTCGCTATGGCTACACCTTC.

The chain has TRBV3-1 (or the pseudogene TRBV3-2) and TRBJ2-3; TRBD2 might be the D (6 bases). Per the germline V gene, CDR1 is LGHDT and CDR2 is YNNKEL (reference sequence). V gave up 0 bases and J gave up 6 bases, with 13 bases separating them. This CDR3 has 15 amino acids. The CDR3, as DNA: TGTGCCAGCAGCCAAGATGACCGGGAGAGGGATACGCAGTATTTT. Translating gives CASSQDDRERDTQYF.

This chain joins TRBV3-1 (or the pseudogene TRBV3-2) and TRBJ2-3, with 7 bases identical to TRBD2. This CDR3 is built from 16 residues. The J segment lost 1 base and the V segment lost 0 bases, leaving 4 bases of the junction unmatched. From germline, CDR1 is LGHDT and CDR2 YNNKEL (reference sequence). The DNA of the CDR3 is TGTGCCAGCAGCCAAGATATGGGGGGGGGCACAGATACGCAGTATTTT. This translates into CASSQDMGGGTDTQYF.

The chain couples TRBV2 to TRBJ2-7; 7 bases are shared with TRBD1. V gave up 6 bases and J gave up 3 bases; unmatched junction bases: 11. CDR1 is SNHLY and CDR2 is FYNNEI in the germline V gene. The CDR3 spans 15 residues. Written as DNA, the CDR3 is TGTGCCAGCAGAGGAGGACCAGGGGGTCTCTACGAGCAGTACGTC. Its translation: CASRGGPGGLYEQYV.

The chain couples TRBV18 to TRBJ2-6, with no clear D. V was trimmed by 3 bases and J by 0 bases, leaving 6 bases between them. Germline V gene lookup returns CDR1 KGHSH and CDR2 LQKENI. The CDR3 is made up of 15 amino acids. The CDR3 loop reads CASSPTSSGANVLTF. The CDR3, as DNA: TGTGCCAGCTCACCGACAAGCTCTGGGGCCAACGTCCTGACTTTC.

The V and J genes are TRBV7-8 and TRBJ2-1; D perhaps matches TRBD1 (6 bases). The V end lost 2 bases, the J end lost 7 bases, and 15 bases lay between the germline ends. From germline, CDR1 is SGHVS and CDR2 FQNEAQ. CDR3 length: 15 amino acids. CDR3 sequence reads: CASSLPTGRYNEQFF. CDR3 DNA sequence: TGTGCCAGCAGCTTACCGACAGGCAGGTATAATGAGCAGTTCTTC.

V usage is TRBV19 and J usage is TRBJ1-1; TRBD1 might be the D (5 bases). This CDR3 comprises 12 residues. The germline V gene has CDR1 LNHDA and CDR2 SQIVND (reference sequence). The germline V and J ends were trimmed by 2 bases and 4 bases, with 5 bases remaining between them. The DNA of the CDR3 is TGTGCCAGTAGTATACAGGGCACTGAAGCTTTCTTT. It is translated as CASSIQGTEAFF.

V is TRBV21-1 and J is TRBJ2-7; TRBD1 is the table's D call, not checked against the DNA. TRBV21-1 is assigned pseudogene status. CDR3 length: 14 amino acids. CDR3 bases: TGTGCCAGCAGCAAACCGGACATCTCCTACGAGCAGTACGTC. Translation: CASSKPDISYEQYV.

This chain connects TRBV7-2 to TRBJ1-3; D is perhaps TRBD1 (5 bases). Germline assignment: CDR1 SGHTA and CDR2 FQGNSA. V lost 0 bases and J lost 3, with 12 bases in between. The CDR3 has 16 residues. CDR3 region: CASSLARGDGGNTIYF. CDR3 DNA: TGTGCCAGCAGCTTAGCACGGGGGGATGGTGGAAACACCATATATTTT. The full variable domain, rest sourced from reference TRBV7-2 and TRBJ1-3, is GAGVSQSPSNKVTEKGKDVELRCDPISGHTALYWYRQSLGQGLEFLIYFQGNSAPDKSGLPSDRFSAERTGGSVSTLTIQRTQQEDSAVYLCASSLARGDGGNTIYFGEGSWLTVV.

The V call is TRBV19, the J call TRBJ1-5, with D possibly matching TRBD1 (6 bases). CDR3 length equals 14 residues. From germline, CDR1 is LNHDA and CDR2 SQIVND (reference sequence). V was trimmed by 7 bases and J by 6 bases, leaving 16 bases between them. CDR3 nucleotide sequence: TGTGCCAGTAACGGGGAAGGGGGATTTCAGCCCCAGCATTTT. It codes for CASNGEGGFQPQHF. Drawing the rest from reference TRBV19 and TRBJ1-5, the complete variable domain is DGGITQSPKYLFRKEGQNVTLSCEQNLNHDAMYWYRQDPGQGLRLIYYSQIVNDFQKGDIAEGYSVSREKKESFPLTVTSAQKNPTAFYLCASNGEGGFQPQHFGDGTRLSIL.

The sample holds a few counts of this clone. CDR3 in DNA: TGTGCCAGCAGTGGAACACAGGGGATCGGTGGCTACACCTTC. It specifies CASSGTQGIGGYTF. The J gene is TRBJ1-2, the V gene TRBV2; TRBD1 matches 7 bases. Germline CDR1 and CDR2: SNHLY and FYNNEI. This CDR3 contains 14 residues. V lost 4 bases and J lost 7; bases outside the gene matches: 9.

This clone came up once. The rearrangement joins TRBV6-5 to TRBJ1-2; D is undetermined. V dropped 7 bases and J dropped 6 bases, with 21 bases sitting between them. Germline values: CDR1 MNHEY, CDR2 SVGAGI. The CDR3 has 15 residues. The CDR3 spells CASTLRVGSPNGYTF. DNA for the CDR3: TGTGCCAGCACCCTACGTGTAGGGAGCCCAAATGGCTACACCTTC.

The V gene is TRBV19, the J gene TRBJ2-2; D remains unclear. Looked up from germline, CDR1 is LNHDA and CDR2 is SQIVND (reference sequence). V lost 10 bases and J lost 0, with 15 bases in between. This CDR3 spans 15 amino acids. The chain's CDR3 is CATLPRASNTGELFF. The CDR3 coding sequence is TGTGCCACCCTCCCCCGGGCCTCGAACACCGGGGAGCTGTTTTTT. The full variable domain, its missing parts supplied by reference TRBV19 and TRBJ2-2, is DGGITQSPKYLFRKEGQNVTLSCEQNLNHDAMYWYRQDPGQGLRLIYYSQIVNDFQKGDIAEGYSVSREKKESFPLTVTSAQKNPTAFYLCATLPRASNTGELFFGEGSRLTVL.

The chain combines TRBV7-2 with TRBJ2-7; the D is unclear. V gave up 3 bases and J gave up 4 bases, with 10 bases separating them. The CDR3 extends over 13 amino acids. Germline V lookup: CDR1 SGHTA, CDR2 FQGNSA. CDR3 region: CASSFFPWYEQYV. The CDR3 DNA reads TGTGCCAGCAGCTTTTTCCCATGGTACGAGCAGTACGTC.

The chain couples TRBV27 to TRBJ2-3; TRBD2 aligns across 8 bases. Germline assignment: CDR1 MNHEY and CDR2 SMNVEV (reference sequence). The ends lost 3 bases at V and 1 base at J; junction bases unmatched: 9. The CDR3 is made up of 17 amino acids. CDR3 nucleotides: TGTGCCAGCAGTTTGCATCCGACTAGCGTTCGCACAGATACGCAGTATTTT. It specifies CASSLHPTSVRTDTQYF.